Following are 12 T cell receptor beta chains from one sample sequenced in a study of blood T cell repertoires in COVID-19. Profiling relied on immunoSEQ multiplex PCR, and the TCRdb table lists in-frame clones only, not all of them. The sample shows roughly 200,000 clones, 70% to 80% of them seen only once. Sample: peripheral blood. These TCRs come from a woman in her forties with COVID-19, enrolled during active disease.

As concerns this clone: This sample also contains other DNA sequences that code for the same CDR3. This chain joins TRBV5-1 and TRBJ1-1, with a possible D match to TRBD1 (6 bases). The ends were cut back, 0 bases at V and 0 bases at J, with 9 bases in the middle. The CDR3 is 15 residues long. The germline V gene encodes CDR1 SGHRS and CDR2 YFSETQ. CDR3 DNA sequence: TGCGCCAGCAGCTTGGGCAGGGGTATGAACACTGAAGCTTTCTTT. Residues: CASSLGRGMNTEAFF.

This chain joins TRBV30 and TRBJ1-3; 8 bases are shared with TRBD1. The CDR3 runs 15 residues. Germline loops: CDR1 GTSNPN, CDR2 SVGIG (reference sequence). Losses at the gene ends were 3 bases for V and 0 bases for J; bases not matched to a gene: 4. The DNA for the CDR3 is TGTGCCTGGAGAGCAGGGGGCAGCTCTGGAAACACCATATATTTT. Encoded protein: CAWRAGGSSGNTIYF.

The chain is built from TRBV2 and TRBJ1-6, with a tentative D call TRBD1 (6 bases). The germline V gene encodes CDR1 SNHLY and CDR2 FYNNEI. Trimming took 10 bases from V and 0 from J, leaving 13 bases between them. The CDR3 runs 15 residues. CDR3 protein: CATTWGPSYNSPLHF. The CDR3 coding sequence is TGTGCCACCACGTGGGGGCCCTCCTATAATTCACCCCTCCACTTT. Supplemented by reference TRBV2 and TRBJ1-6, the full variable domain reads EPEVTQTPSHQVTQMGQEVILRCVPISNHLYFYWYRQILGQKVEFLVSFYNNEISEKSEIFDDQFSVERPDGSNFTLKIRSTKLEDSAMYFCATTWGPSYNSPLHFGNGTRLTVT.

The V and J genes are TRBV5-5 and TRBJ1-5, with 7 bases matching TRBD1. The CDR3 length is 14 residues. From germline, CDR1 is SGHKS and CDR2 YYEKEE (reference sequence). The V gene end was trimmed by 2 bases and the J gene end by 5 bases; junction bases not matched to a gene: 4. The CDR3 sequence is CASSFRQGDQPQHF. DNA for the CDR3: TGTGCCAGCAGCTTTCGACAGGGAGATCAGCCCCAGCATTTT.

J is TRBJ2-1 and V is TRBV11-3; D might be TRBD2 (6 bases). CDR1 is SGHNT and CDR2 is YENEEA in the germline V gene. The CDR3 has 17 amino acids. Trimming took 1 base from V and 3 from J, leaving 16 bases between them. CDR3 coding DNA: TGTGCCAGCAGCTTAGGGACCGGGAGAGGCCACTACAATGAGCAGTTCTTC. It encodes CASSLGTGRGHYNEQFF.

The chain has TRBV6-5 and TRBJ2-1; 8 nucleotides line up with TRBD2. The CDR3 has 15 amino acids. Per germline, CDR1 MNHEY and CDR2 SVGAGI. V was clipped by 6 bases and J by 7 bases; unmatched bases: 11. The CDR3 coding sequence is TGTGCCAGCAGCCCCGCGGGGGGCCTTACGAATGAGCAGTTCTTC. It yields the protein CASSPAGGLTNEQFF.

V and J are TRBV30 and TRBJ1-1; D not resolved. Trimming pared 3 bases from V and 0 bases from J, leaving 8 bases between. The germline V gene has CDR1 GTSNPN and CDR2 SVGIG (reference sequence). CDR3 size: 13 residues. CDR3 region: CAWREQMNTEAFF. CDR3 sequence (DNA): TGTGCCTGGAGGGAGCAGATGAACACTGAAGCTTTCTTT.

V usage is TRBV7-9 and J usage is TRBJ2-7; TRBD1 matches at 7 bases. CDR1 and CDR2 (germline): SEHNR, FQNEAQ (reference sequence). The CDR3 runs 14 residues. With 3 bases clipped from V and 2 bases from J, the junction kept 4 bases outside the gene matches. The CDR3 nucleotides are TGTGCCAGCAGCTTCAACAGGGGCCCCTACGAGCAGTACTTC. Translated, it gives CASSFNRGPYEQYF. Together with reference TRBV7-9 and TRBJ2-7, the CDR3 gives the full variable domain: DTGVSQNPRHKITKRGQNVTFRCDPISEHNRLYWYRQTLGQGPEFLTYFQNEAQLEKSRLLSDRFSAERPKGSFSTLEIQRTEQGDSAMYLCASSFNRGPYEQYFGPGTRLTVT.

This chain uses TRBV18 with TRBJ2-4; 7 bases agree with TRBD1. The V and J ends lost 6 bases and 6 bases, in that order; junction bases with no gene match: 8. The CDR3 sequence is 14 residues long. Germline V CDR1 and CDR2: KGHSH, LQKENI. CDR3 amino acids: CASSPPGQRNIQYF. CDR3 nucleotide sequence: TGTGCCAGCTCTCCTCCGGGACAGAGAAACATTCAGTACTTC.

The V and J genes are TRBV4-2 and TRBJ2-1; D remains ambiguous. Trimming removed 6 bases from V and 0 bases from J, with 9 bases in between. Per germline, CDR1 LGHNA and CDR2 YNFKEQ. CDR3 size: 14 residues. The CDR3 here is CASRTTGSYNEQFF. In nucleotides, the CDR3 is TGTGCCAGCAGAACTACCGGCTCCTACAATGAGCAGTTCTTC.

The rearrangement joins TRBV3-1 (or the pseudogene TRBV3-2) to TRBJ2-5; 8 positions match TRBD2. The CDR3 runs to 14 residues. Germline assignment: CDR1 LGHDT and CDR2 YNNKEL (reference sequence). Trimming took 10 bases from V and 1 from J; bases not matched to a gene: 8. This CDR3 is CATGGGEVQETQYF. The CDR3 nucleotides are TGTGCCACGGGAGGGGGAGAGGTCCAAGAGACCCAGTACTTC.

This CDR3 is CATSADRGRNSPLHF. CDR3 nucleotides: TGTGCCACCAGCGCCGACAGGGGGCGGAATTCACCCCTCCACTTT. This chain connects TRBV15 to TRBJ1-6, with TRBD1 identical over 10 bases. CDR1 and CDR2 (germline): LNHNV, YYDKDF (reference sequence). The V segment lost 5 bases and the J segment 7 bases; nucleotides outside the gene matches: 5. There are 15 residues in the CDR3. The full variable domain, rest sourced from reference TRBV15 and TRBJ1-6, is DAMVIQNPRYQVTQFGKPVTLSCSQTLNHNVMYWYQQKSSQAPKLLFHYYDKDFNNEADTPDNFQSRRPNTSFCFLDIRSPGLGDTAMYLCATSADRGRNSPLHFGNGTRLTVT.